This T cell receptor (beta chain) was captured by sequencing in a study of blood T cells in healthy people across ages. In its sample, this clonotype was seen a few times. Per the germline V gene, CDR1 is SGHVS and CDR2 is FQNEAQ. Trimming pared 8 bases from V and 6 bases from J, leaving 19 bases between. CDR3 length equals 14 residues. It was with a sample-barcoded 5' primer and a J-beta primer mix that a second PCR of about 7 to 12 cycles was run. Each TCR beta cDNA got a 12-nucleotide random molecular identifier. TCRdb re-analysed the 5' RACE reads in MiXCR, keeping a single row per CDR3 protein. The repertoire has approximately 800,000 distinct CDR3 sequences, 50% to 65% of them found once; the top ten carry approximately 40%.

The source is a man older than 75 in good health. This chain connects TRBV7-8 to TRBJ1-2; D perhaps matches TRBD1 (5 bases). Sequencing was carried out using blood. The CDR3 loop reads CASYRPAGKDGYTF. In nucleotides, the CDR3 is TGTGCCAGCTACCGCCCCGCAGGGAAGGATGGCTACACCTTC. The complete variable domain, with remaining parts taken from reference TRBV7-8 and TRBJ1-2, reads GAGVSQSPRYKVAKRGQDVALRCDPISGHVSLFWYQQALGQGPEFLTYFQNEAQLDKSGLPSDRFFAERPEGSVSTLKIQRTQQEDSAVYLCASYRPAGKDGYTFGSGTRLTVV.